A single TCR beta chain is shown here with its context. The data are from a study of blood T cell repertoires in COVID-19. Per the original data handling: Counts of nucleated cells, estimated from reference gene primer amplification, were obtained. Sequenced by immunoSEQ multiplex PCR; TCRdb stores in-frame clones only, minus some. Clone size and the V and J calls come from that table; the DNA yielded D and trimming. In the table there are about 84,000 clones, about 68% of which are singletons. The sample was peripheral blood. This TCR was sampled from a man between 50 and 59 years old with active or convalescent COVID-19.

CDR3 sequence reads: CASTARLFEQYF. The CDR3 region has the DNA TGTGCCAGCACGGCCAGGTTATTCGAGCAGTACTTC. This rearrangement joins TRBV6-5 to TRBJ2-7; D is undetermined. The CDR3 consists of 12 residues. V was clipped by 7 bases and J by 6 bases, with 13 bases between them. The germline gives CDR1 MNHEY, CDR2 SVGAGI.